This entry describes one T cell receptor (beta chain). What it recognizes is unknown. 13 Jbeta primers and 60 Vbeta primers were used for the PCR. The repertoire was sequenced with immunoSEQ multiplex PCR; TCRdb's copy has only in-frame clones and lacks some. The sample carries 150,000 to 250,000 clones, 79% recorded once. The trim removed 2 bases at V and 4 bases at J, leaving 9 bases unmatched. The germline gives CDR1 SGHAT, CDR2 FQNNGV. The CDR3 has 16 residues. The sample is drawn from a study of cytomegalovirus exposure and HLA in healthy donors. Notes on the study in general: HLA alleles were associated with fewer than 20,000 TCR beta sequences in a later analysis at 0.05 false discovery rate. Later analysis identified a missense DCLRE1C variant that was linked to TCR beta V- and J-gene trimming.

Source material: PBMCs. V usage is TRBV11-2 and J usage is TRBJ2-7; TRBD2 matches 9 bases. This sequence originates from a girl aged 5-17 years in good health and CMV-seropositive. The CDR3 DNA follows: TGTGCCAGCAGCTTACGGGTCAGCGGGGGGTTGTACGAGCAGTACTTC. This encodes CASSLRVSGGLYEQYF. The full variable domain, in which reference TRBV11-2 and TRBJ2-7 provide the parts outside the CDR3, is EAGVAQSPRYKIIEKRQSVAFWCNPISGHATLYWYQQILGQGPKLLIQFQNNGVVDDSQLPKDRFSAERLKGVDSTLKIQPAKLEDSAVYLCASSLRVSGGLYEQYFGPGTRLTVT.